The rows below give T cell receptor beta chains drawn from one sample of a study of human T cells and chemical hapten exposure. Using its own MiXCR run on the RACE reads, TCRdb lists one record per CDR3 protein. The data hold about 350,000 distinct CDR3 sequences, with about 6.9% observed a single time. The sequencing used whole blood, collected in connection with sensitization to the hapten diphenylcyclopropenone (DPC). The receptor set was obtained from a woman aged 18-29 years with alopecia areata. Some clones in this sample may be carry-over from other donors' samples. Each CDR3 is given with its conserved first and last residue. Each record gives: J gene, clone size, V gene, D gene, CDR3 protein, CDR3 DNA. The D gene is left open where the match is weak. Clone size, where shown, is once, few, many, or a class for clones that have expanded.

j_gene: TRBJ1-3
abundance: many
v_gene: TRBV29-1
d_gene: .
CDR3aa: CSVEEGAGATGNTIYF
CDR3nt: TGCAGCGTTGAAGAAGGGGCAGGGGCAACTGGAAACACCATATATTTT

j_gene: TRBJ1-2
abundance: many
v_gene: TRBV11-1
d_gene: TRBD1
CDR3aa: CASSRADRGIYGYTF
CDR3nt: TGTGCCAGCAGCCGGGCAGACAGGGGCATCTATGGCTACACCTTC

j_gene: TRBJ2-5
abundance: many
v_gene: TRBV20-1
d_gene: TRBD1
CDR3aa: CSAGSPGGVGETQYF
CDR3nt: TGCAGTGCTGGGTCGCCAGGGGGCGTAGGGGAGACCCAGTACTTC

j_gene: TRBJ1-2
abundance: many
v_gene: TRBV5-4
d_gene: .
CDR3aa: CASSLRESGSYGYTF
CDR3nt: TGTGCCAGCAGCTTGAGGGAGTCGGGGTCCTATGGCTACACCTTC

j_gene: TRBJ2-7
abundance: few
v_gene: TRBV12-3/TRBV12-4
d_gene: .
CDR3aa: CASSLSPPEYEQYF
CDR3nt: TGTGCCAGCAGTTTAAGCCCGCCCGAATACGAGCAGTACTTC

j_gene: TRBJ2-1
abundance: many
v_gene: TRBV13
d_gene: .
CDR3aa: CASSLTVRVEQFF
CDR3nt: TGTGCCAGCAGCTTGACGGTGCGGGTGGAGCAGTTCTTC

j_gene: TRBJ2-3
abundance: .
v_gene: TRBV11-2
d_gene: .
CDR3aa: CASSLALYTDTQYF
CDR3nt: TGTGCCAGCAGCTTAGCCCTCTACACAGATACGCAGTATTTT

j_gene: TRBJ1-4
abundance: many
v_gene: TRBV18
d_gene: .
CDR3aa: CASSVDVTTNEKLFF
CDR3nt: TGTGCCAGCTCGGTGGACGTAACAACTAATGAAAAACTGTTTTTT

j_gene: TRBJ1-4
abundance: many
v_gene: TRBV5-1
d_gene: .
CDR3aa: CASRTVGRNEKLFF
CDR3nt: TGCGCCAGCAGGACTGTAGGCCGGAATGAAAAACTGTTTTTT

j_gene: TRBJ1-3
abundance: many
v_gene: TRBV6-2/TRBV6-3
d_gene: .
CDR3aa: CASSYSIRGPGGNTIYF
CDR3nt: TGTGCCAGCAGTTACTCGATCCGCGGACCTGGAGGAAACACCATATATTTT

j_gene: TRBJ2-3
abundance: few
v_gene: TRBV27
d_gene: TRBD2
CDR3aa: CASSFARPSGGTDTQYF
CDR3nt: TGTGCCAGCAGTTTTGCCCGGCCTAGCGGGGGCACAGATACGCAGTATTTT

j_gene: TRBJ1-5
abundance: .
v_gene: TRBV6-2/TRBV6-3
d_gene: .
CDR3aa: CASLTGATEDQPQHF
CDR3nt: TGTGCCAGCCTTACCGGGGCCACAGAGGACCAGCCCCAGCATTTT

j_gene: TRBJ2-7
abundance: many
v_gene: TRBV10-3
d_gene: .
CDR3aa: CAISDWQATYEQYF
CDR3nt: TGTGCCATCAGTGATTGGCAGGCCACCTACGAGCAGTACTTC

j_gene: TRBJ1-6
abundance: .
v_gene: TRBV18
d_gene: .
CDR3aa: CASSQGQIPPLHF
CDR3nt: TGTGCCAGCTCACAAGGACAGATTCCCCCCCTCCACTTT

j_gene: TRBJ2-3
abundance: .
v_gene: TRBV2
d_gene: TRBD2
CDR3aa: CASQYGGGGTDTQYF
CDR3nt: TGTGCCAGCCAGTATGGCGGGGGGGGCACAGATACGCAGTATTTT

j_gene: TRBJ1-4
abundance: .
v_gene: TRBV7-4
d_gene: .
CDR3aa: CASSLPPTDYAWIYNEKLFF
CDR3nt: TGTGCCAGCAGCTTACCGCCGACAGACTATGCTTGGATTTATAATGAAAAACTGTTTTTT

j_gene: TRBJ2-3
abundance: many
v_gene: TRBV4-3
d_gene: .
CDR3aa: CASSQDLGQSTDTQYF
CDR3nt: TGCGCCAGCAGCCAAGACCTGGGCCAAAGCACAGATACGCAGTATTTT

j_gene: TRBJ1-3
abundance: .
v_gene: TRBV7-9
d_gene: TRBD1
CDR3aa: CASSPTGKVDTIYF
CDR3nt: TGTGCCAGCAGCCCGACAGGGAAGGTGGACACCATATATTTT

j_gene: TRBJ2-2
abundance: .
v_gene: TRBV12-3/TRBV12-4
d_gene: TRBD2
CDR3aa: CASSFSGLAANTGELFF
CDR3nt: TGTGCCAGCAGTTTTTCCGGGCTAGCGGCGAACACCGGGGAGCTGTTTTTT

j_gene: TRBJ1-1
abundance: many
v_gene: TRBV12-3/TRBV12-4
d_gene: .
CDR3aa: CASSLRTKMNTEAFF
CDR3nt: TGTGCCAGCAGTCTCCGGACAAAGATGAACACTGAAGCTTTCTTT

j_gene: TRBJ2-3
abundance: few
v_gene: TRBV9
d_gene: .
CDR3aa: CASSVGADTQYF
CDR3nt: TGTGCCAGCAGCGTAGGCGCGGATACGCAGTATTTT

j_gene: TRBJ2-4
abundance: many
v_gene: TRBV7-2
d_gene: TRBD2
CDR3aa: CASSPLRGGIQYF
CDR3nt: TGTGCCAGCAGCCCCCTTCGCGGGGGCATTCAGTACTTC

j_gene: TRBJ2-7
abundance: few
v_gene: TRBV20-1
d_gene: TRBD2
CDR3aa: CSASGSAGGRYEQYF
CDR3nt: TGCAGTGCTAGTGGTTCGGCGGGGGGCAGGTACGAGCAGTACTTC

j_gene: TRBJ2-5
abundance: .
v_gene: TRBV28
d_gene: .
CDR3aa: CASSLPSSETQYF
CDR3nt: TGTGCCAGCAGCCTACCATCGTCCGAGACCCAGTACTTC

j_gene: TRBJ2-1
abundance: many
v_gene: TRBV3-1
d_gene: .
CDR3aa: CASSPWAGTNEQFF
CDR3nt: TGTGCCAGCAGCCCCTGGGCGGGGACCAATGAGCAGTTCTTC

j_gene: TRBJ1-1
abundance: .
v_gene: TRBV11-1
d_gene: .
CDR3aa: CASSLGTRIEAFF
CDR3nt: TGTGCCAGCAGCTTAGGGACACGGATTGAAGCTTTCTTT

j_gene: TRBJ2-2
abundance: .
v_gene: TRBV6-5
d_gene: .
CDR3aa: CASSLTSGAGELFF
CDR3nt: TGTGCCAGCAGCCTAACATCCGGGGCCGGGGAGCTGTTTTTT

j_gene: TRBJ2-3
abundance: .
v_gene: TRBV7-2
d_gene: .
CDR3aa: CASSRYPSDGDTQYF
CDR3nt: TGTGCCAGCAGCAGGTATCCTAGCGACGGAGATACGCAGTATTTT

j_gene: TRBJ2-7
abundance: few
v_gene: TRBV4-1
d_gene: .
CDR3aa: CASSQVASYEQYF
CDR3nt: TGCGCCAGCAGCCAAGTAGCCAGCTACGAGCAGTACTTC

j_gene: TRBJ2-2
abundance: .
v_gene: TRBV5-1
d_gene: .
CDR3aa: CASTSTANTGELFF
CDR3nt: TGCGCCAGCACCTCGACAGCGAACACCGGGGAGCTGTTTTTT

j_gene: TRBJ1-6
abundance: .
v_gene: TRBV7-8
d_gene: .
CDR3aa: CASSLDPPSYNSPLHF
CDR3nt: TGTGCCAGCAGCTTAGACCCTCCCTCCTATAATTCACCCCTCCACTTT

j_gene: TRBJ2-1
abundance: .
v_gene: TRBV6-2/TRBV6-3
d_gene: TRBD2
CDR3aa: CASSPILAGRVF
CDR3nt: TGTGCCAGCAGCCCTATTCTAGCGGGGCGGGTCTTC

j_gene: TRBJ1-1
abundance: many
v_gene: TRBV7-2
d_gene: .
CDR3aa: CASSLGTAGDTEAFF
CDR3nt: TGTGCCAGCAGCTTAGGTACCGCAGGGGACACTGAAGCTTTCTTT

j_gene: TRBJ2-3
abundance: .
v_gene: TRBV24-1
d_gene: .
CDR3aa: CATQEGRTDTQYF
CDR3nt: TGTGCCACCCAAGAGGGCCGCACAGATACGCAGTATTTT

j_gene: TRBJ2-3
abundance: many
v_gene: TRBV6-4
d_gene: .
CDR3aa: CASSEGRGDADTQYF
CDR3nt: TGTGCCAGCAGTGAAGGTAGAGGGGACGCAGATACGCAGTATTTT

j_gene: TRBJ2-5
abundance: many
v_gene: TRBV7-2
d_gene: .
CDR3aa: CASSSSTGETQYF
CDR3nt: TGTGCCAGCAGCTCCAGTACAGGAGAGACCCAGTACTTC

j_gene: TRBJ2-3
abundance: .
v_gene: TRBV4-3
d_gene: TRBD1
CDR3aa: CASSPGTGSHTQYF
CDR3nt: TGCGCCAGCAGCCCCGGGACAGGGTCGCATACGCAGTATTTT

j_gene: TRBJ1-1
abundance: many
v_gene: TRBV4-3
d_gene: TRBD1
CDR3aa: CASSPGTGRGTEAFF
CDR3nt: TGCGCCAGCAGCCCTGGGACAGGGCGGGGCACTGAAGCTTTCTTT

j_gene: TRBJ2-3
abundance: few
v_gene: TRBV11-3
d_gene: .
CDR3aa: CASSTANPDTQYF
CDR3nt: TGTGCCAGCAGCACCGCGAATCCAGATACGCAGTATTTT

j_gene: TRBJ1-1
abundance: many
v_gene: TRBV7-9
d_gene: TRBD1
CDR3aa: CASSPWDRIRTEAFF
CDR3nt: TGTGCCAGCAGCCCTTGGGACAGGATTAGGACTGAAGCTTTCTTT

j_gene: TRBJ2-7
abundance: .
v_gene: TRBV27
d_gene: TRBD1
CDR3aa: CASSVPGTGEHEQYF
CDR3nt: TGTGCCAGCAGTGTTCCCGGGACAGGGGAACACGAGCAGTACTTC

j_gene: TRBJ2-1
abundance: .
v_gene: TRBV5-5
d_gene: .
CDR3aa: CASLPRDYNEQFF
CDR3nt: TGTGCCAGCTTGCCCCGGGACTACAATGAGCAGTTCTTC

j_gene: TRBJ2-3
abundance: .
v_gene: TRBV6-1
d_gene: TRBD1
CDR3aa: CASRDRGQSTDTQYF
CDR3nt: TGTGCCAGCAGGGACAGGGGGCAGAGCACAGATACGCAGTATTTT

j_gene: TRBJ1-4
abundance: many
v_gene: TRBV28
d_gene: .
CDR3aa: CASSRTSPNEKLFF
CDR3nt: TGTGCCAGCAGCCGAACAAGTCCTAATGAAAAACTGTTTTTT

j_gene: TRBJ2-3
abundance: few
v_gene: TRBV7-9
d_gene: .
CDR3aa: CASSSAGGTGTDTQYF
CDR3nt: TGTGCCAGCAGTTCCGCAGGGGGGACAGGCACAGATACGCAGTATTTT

j_gene: TRBJ2-6
abundance: few
v_gene: TRBV4-3
d_gene: .
CDR3aa: CASTSDRKGTNVLTF
CDR3nt: TGCGCCAGCACCTCTGACAGAAAAGGGACCAACGTCCTGACTTTC

j_gene: TRBJ1-1
abundance: many
v_gene: TRBV29-1
d_gene: .
CDR3aa: CSAFRTEAFF
CDR3nt: TGCAGCGCCTTTAGGACTGAAGCTTTCTTT

j_gene: TRBJ1-1
abundance: many
v_gene: TRBV6-6
d_gene: .
CDR3aa: CASSFRDPPRKTEAFF
CDR3nt: TGTGCCAGCAGCTTCCGGGACCCCCCACGTAAGACTGAAGCTTTCTTT

j_gene: TRBJ1-2
abundance: many
v_gene: TRBV3-1
d_gene: .
CDR3aa: CASSQDTGYGYTF
CDR3nt: TGTGCCAGCAGCCAAGATACAGGGTATGGCTACACCTTC

j_gene: TRBJ2-3
abundance: few
v_gene: TRBV7-2
d_gene: .
CDR3aa: CASSLVSQHPSTDTQYF
CDR3nt: TGTGCCAGCAGCTTAGTAAGTCAGCACCCTAGCACAGATACGCAGTATTTT

j_gene: TRBJ2-3
abundance: .
v_gene: TRBV5-4
d_gene: .
CDR3aa: CASSLRSGRAVDTQYF
CDR3nt: TGTGCCAGCAGCTTGAGGTCCGGACGGGCGGTTGATACGCAGTATTTT

j_gene: TRBJ2-5
abundance: .
v_gene: TRBV6-1
d_gene: TRBD1
CDR3aa: CASSGRTGGGKNQETQYF
CDR3nt: TGTGCCAGCAGTGGCAGGACAGGGGGCGGTAAAAACCAAGAGACCCAGTACTTC

j_gene: TRBJ2-6
abundance: many
v_gene: TRBV4-2
d_gene: TRBD1
CDR3aa: CASSQGQGYGANVLTF
CDR3nt: TGTGCCAGCAGCCAAGGACAGGGGTACGGGGCCAACGTCCTGACTTTC